Detailed here is one T cell receptor beta chain. The target antigen is unknown. These data are taken from a study of cytomegalovirus exposure and HLA in healthy donors. Findings of the study overall: In a later analysis, an Asian-associated ancestry cluster reportedly showed fewer N-insertions than the roughly 730-donor mean. Some V segments (TRBV6-2 and TRBV6-3 among them) were excluded as indistinguishable. A later look showed TCR association rates differing by HLA locus, highest for DRB1 and lowest for HLA-C.

V was cut by 7 bases and J by 4 bases, with 10 bases left in between. The CDR3 runs 12 residues. Germline CDR1 and CDR2: MDHEN and SYDVKM. A multiplex PCR was run with 60 Vbeta primers and 13 Jbeta primers. The table came from immunoSEQ multiplex PCR; TCRdb's copy has only in-frame clones and leaves some out. The repertoire holds 150,000 to 200,000 clones, 65% to 90% seen once, with 1.5% to 2% in the top ten. This chain links TRBV28 with TRBJ1-1; D remains ambiguous. This clonotype was obtained from a woman younger than 30 in good health and CMV-seronegative. The sample comprised PBMCs. CDR3 residues: CASKTGSTEAFF. The CDR3 nucleotides read TGTGCCAGCAAGACTGGTTCCACTGAAGCTTTCTTT.